This is a list of T cell receptor beta chains from one sample in a study of blood T cell repertoires in COVID-19. Using immunoSEQ multiplex PCR, the repertoire was profiled, and TCRdb retains in-frame clones only, with some absent. The sample contains 150,000 to 200,000 clones, more than 80% of which appear only once. Sequenced: peripheral blood. Receptors were obtained from a woman in her forties with COVID-19, enrolled during active disease. Each CDR3 is given with its conserved first and last residue. The D gene is left open where the match is weak. A clone size is listed for some rows: how often the clone was seen (once, few, many), or a class if it is expanded.

J	V	size	D	DNA	CDR3
TRBJ1-2	TRBV27	-	TRBD1	TGTGCCAGCAGTGGAACAGGGGTGGGCTTAAGTGGCTACACCTTC	CASSGTGVGLSGYTF
TRBJ2-1	TRBV4-2	few	TRBD2	TGTGCCAGCAGCCAAGAAAGCGGGGGGGCATACAATGAGCAGTTCTTC	CASSQESGGAYNEQFF
TRBJ2-3	TRBV5-1	-	TRBD2	TGCGCCGGAAAAGCGGGAATTAGTACAGATACGCAGTATTTT	CAGKAGISTDTQYF
TRBJ2-3	TRBV15	-	-	TGTGCCACCAGCAGAGTGGCGGGCGGGGTCGGCGCAGATACGCAGTATTTT	CATSRVAGGVGADTQYF
TRBJ1-2	TRBV30	-	TRBD1	TGTGCCTGGGGACAGGGTATAGATGGCTACACCTTC	CAWGQGIDGYTF
TRBJ2-5	TRBV5-4	-	-	TGTGCCAGCAGCTTGTCGCGTGAAGAGACCCAGTACTTC	CASSLSREETQYF
TRBJ2-1	TRBV5-1	many	-	TGCGCCAGCAGACGGGACTCCTACAATGAGCAGTTCTTC	CASRRDSYNEQFF
TRBJ2-1	TRBV15	-	-	TGTGCCACCAGCACACAGGGCCTTGGGAATGAGCAGTTCTTC	CATSTQGLGNEQFF
TRBJ1-1	TRBV14	-	TRBD1	TGTGCCAGCAGCCAAGTCCCCGGACAGGGTCGAACTGAAGCTTTCTTT	CASSQVPGQGRTEAFF
TRBJ2-5	TRBV7-3	once	-	TGTGCCAGCAGCTTCGTCCGGGACTGGCAAGAGACCCAGTACTTC	CASSFVRDWQETQYF
TRBJ2-5	TRBV6-5	-	TRBD1	TGTGCCAGCGGACAGGGGTTGCAAGAGACCCAGTACTTC	CASGQGLQETQYF